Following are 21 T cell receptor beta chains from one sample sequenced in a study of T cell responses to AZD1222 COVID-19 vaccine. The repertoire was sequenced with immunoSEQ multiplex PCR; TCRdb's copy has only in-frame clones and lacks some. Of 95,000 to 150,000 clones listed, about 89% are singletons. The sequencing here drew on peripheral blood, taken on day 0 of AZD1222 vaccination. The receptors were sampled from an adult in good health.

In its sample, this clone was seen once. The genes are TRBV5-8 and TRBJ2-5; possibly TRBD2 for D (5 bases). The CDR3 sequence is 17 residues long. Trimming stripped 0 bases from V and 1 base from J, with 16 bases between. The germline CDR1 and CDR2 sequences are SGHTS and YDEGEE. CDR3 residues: CASSLGASDLPQETQYF. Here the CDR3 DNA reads TGTGCCAGCAGCTTGGGAGCATCGGACTTACCCCAAGAGACCCAGTACTTC.

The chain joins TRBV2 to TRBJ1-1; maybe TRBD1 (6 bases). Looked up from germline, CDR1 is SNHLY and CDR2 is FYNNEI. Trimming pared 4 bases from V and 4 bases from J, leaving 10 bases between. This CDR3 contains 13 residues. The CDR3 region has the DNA TGTGCCAGCAGTGGCAGGGGTGGCACTGAAGCTTTCTTT. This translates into CASSGRGGTEAFF.

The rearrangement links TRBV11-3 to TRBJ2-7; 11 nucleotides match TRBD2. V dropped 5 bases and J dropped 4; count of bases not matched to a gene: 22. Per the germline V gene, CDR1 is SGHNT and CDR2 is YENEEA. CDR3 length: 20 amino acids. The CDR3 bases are TGTGCCAGCAGCACAAGCCCCCATAGCGGGAGGGCCCCACCGTGGTACGAGCAGTACTTC. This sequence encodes CASSTSPHSGRAPPWYEQYF.

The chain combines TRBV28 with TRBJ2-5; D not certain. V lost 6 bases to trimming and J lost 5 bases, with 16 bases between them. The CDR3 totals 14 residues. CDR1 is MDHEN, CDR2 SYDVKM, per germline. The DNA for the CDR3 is TGTGCCAGCAGGGGTAACGCGTCTCCGGAGACCCAGTACTTC. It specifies CASRGNASPETQYF.

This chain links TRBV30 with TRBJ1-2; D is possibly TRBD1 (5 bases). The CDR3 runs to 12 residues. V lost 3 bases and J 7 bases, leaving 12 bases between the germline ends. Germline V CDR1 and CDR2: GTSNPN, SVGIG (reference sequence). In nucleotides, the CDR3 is TGTGCCTGGAGACCGGTGGGGCTTGGCTACACCTTC. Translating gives CAWRPVGLGYTF.

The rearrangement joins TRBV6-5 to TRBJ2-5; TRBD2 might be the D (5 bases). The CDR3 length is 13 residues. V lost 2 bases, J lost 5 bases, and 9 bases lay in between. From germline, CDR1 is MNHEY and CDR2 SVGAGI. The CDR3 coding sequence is TGTGCCAGCAGTTACCCGGGGTTGGAGACCCAGTACTTC. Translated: CASSYPGLETQYF.

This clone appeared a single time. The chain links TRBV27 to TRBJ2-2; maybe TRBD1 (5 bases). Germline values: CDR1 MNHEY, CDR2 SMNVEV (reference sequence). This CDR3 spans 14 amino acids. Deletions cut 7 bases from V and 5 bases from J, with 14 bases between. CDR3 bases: TGTGCCAGCAAAAGGGGCGGCACTACCGGGGAGCTGTTTTTT. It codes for CASKRGGTTGELFF.

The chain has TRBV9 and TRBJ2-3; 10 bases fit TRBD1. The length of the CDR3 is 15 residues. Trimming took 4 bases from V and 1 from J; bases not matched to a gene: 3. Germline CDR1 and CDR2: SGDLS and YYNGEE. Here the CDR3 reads CASSYDRGRTDTQYF. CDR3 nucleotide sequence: TGTGCCAGCAGCTACGACAGGGGGCGCACAGATACGCAGTATTTT.

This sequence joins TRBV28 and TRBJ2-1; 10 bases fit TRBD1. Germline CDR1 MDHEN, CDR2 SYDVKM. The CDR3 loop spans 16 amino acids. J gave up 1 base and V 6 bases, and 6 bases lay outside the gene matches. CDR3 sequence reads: CASRMDRGKSYNEQFF. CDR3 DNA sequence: TGTGCCAGCAGAATGGACAGGGGGAAGTCCTACAATGAGCAGTTCTTC.

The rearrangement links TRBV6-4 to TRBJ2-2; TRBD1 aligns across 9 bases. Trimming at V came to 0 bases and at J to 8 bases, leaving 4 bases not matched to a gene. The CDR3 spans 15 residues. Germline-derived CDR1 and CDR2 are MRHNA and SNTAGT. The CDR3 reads CASSDSAGQGGELFF. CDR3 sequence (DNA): TGTGCCAGCAGTGACTCCGCGGGACAGGGTGGGGAGCTGTTTTTT.

The CDR3 sequence: CATSGGDFTEAFF. CDR3 sequence (DNA): TGTGCCACCAGTGGGGGGGACTTCACTGAAGCTTTCTTT. This sequence joins TRBV24-1 and TRBJ1-1; D is perhaps TRBD1 (5 bases). The ends were cut back, 5 bases at V and 4 bases at J, with 10 bases in the middle. The CDR3 spans 13 residues. CDR1 is KGHDR and CDR2 is SFDVKD in the germline V gene.

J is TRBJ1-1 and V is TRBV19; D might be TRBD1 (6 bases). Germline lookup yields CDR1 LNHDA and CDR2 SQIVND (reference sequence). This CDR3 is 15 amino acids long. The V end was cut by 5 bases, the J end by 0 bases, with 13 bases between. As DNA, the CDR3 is TGTGCCAGTAGTGTTACAGGGACTTTGAACACTGAAGCTTTCTTT. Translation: CASSVTGTLNTEAFF.

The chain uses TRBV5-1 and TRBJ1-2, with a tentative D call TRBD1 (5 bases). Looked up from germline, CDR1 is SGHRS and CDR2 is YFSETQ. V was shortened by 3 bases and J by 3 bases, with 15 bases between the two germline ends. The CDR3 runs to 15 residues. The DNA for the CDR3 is TGCGCCAGCAGCTCGGGACCCCGAGGGGACTATGGCTACACCTTC. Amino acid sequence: CASSSGPRGDYGYTF.

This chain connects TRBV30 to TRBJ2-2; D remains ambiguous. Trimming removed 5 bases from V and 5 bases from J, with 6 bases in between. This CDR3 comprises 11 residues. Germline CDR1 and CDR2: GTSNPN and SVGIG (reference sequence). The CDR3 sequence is CAWGVTGELFF. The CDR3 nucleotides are TGTGCCTGGGGCGTGACCGGGGAGCTGTTTTTT.

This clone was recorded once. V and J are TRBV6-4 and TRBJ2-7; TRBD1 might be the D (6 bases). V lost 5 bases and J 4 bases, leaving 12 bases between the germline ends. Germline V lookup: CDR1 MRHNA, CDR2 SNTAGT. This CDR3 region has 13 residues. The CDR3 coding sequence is TGTGCCAGCAGTTTGGCCAGGGGATACGAGCAGTACTTC. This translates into CASSLARGYEQYF.

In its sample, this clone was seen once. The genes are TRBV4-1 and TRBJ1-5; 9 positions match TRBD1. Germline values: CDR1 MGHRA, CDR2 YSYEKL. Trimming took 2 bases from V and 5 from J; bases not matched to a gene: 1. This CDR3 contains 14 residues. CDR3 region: CASSQWTGDQPQHF. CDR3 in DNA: TGCGCCAGCAGCCAATGGACAGGGGATCAGCCCCAGCATTTT.

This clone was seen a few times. The CDR3, as DNA: TGTGCCAGCAGCCGCAACCTAGCGGCCAACACCGGGGAGCTGTTTTTT. Protein: CASSRNLAANTGELFF. The chain combines TRBV3-1 (or the pseudogene TRBV3-2) with TRBJ2-2; 7 nucleotides agree with TRBD2. Germline V gene sequence: CDR1 LGHDT, CDR2 YNNKEL (reference sequence). Unmatched junction bases numbered 7, after V lost 4 bases and J lost 2 bases. The CDR3 has 16 amino acids.

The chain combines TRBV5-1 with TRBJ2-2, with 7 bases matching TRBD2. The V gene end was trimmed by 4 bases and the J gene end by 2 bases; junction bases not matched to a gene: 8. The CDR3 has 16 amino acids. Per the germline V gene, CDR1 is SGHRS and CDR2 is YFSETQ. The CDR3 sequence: CASSPRLAENTGELFF. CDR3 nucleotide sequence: TGCGCCAGCAGCCCTCGGCTAGCGGAAAACACCGGGGAGCTGTTTTTT. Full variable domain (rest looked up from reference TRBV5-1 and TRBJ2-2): KAGVTQTPRYLIKTRGQQVTLSCSPISGHRSVSWYQQTPGQGLQFLFEYFSETQRNKGNFPGRFSGRQFSNSRSEMNVSTLELGDSALYLCASSPRLAENTGELFFGEGSRLTVL.

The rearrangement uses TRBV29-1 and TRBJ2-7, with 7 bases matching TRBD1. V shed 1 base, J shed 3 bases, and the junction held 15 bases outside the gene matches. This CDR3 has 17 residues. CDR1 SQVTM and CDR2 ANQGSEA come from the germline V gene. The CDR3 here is CSVEAWDSHTKDYEQYF. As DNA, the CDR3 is TGCAGCGTTGAAGCGTGGGACAGTCACACCAAAGACTACGAGCAGTACTTC.

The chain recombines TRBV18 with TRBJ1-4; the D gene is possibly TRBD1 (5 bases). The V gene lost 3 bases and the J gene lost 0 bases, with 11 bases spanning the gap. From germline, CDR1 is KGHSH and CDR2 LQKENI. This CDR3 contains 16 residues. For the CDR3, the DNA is TGTGCCAGCTCACCCTTGACAGTTGCAACTAATGAAAAACTGTTTTTT. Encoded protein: CASSPLTVATNEKLFF.

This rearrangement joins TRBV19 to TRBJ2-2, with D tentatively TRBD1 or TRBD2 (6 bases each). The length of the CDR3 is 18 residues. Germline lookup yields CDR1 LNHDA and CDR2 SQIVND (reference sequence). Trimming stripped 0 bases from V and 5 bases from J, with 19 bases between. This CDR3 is CASSIERYRQGRTGELFF. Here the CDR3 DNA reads TGTGCCAGTAGTATAGAACGGTACAGGCAGGGGAGGACCGGGGAGCTGTTTTTT.